The entry that follows covers one T cell receptor beta chain sequence. The data were taken from a study of blood T cell repertoires in COVID-19. Looking at the study overall: Some COVID-19 samples were acute and others convalescent; all came from the United States, Italy and Spain. The cDNA or gDNA used as material had been derived from T cells, B-cell-depleted T cells, or PBMCs.

Per the authors' pipeline: Reference gene primer amplification gave nucleated cell count estimates. Sequenced by immunoSEQ multiplex PCR; TCRdb stores in-frame clones only, minus some. V and J calls and clone size come straight from that table; D and trimming were deduced from the DNA. The table records under 250,000 clones, roughly 80% of them present only once. CDR3 length: 14 residues. Germline values: CDR1 MNHEY, CDR2 SVGEGT. The V gene lost 6 bases and the J gene lost 3 bases, with 15 bases spanning the gap. The V gene is TRBV6-2 or TRBV6-3, the J gene TRBJ2-7; weak D call: TRBD2 (6 bases). The clonotype comes from a woman in her 70s with acute or convalescent COVID-19. The sequenced material came from peripheral blood. CDR3 DNA sequence: TGTGCCAGCAGCCCTGGGGGGACTCTCTACGAGCAGTACTTC. Translating gives CASSPGGTLYEQYF.